This T cell receptor beta chain was found in a study of shared clonotypes between healthy human individuals. Study results and caveats: Exclusively blood specimens were collected; tissue repertoires likely differ.

V was pared by 5 bases and J by 1 base, with 5 bases between. Per germline, CDR1 GTSNPN and CDR2 SVGIG (reference sequence). CDR3 length: 11 amino acids. CD45RO-negative, CCR7-positively selected cells formed the naive CD8 fraction, excluding terminally differentiated effector memory CD45RA+ cells. With regard to this clone: Its matching antigen is unknown.

TCRdb keeps only in-frame clones here, not all; method: immunoSEQ multiplex PCR. Seen here are hundreds of thousands of clones, roughly 95% observed once, and the top ten hold approximately 0.12%. This rearrangement joins TRBV30 to TRBJ1-1; D ambiguous. The receptor was isolated from a woman under 40 in good health. The sample consisted of naive CD8+ T cells sorted from blood. The CDR3 sequence is CAWRTNTEAFF. The CDR3 nucleotides are TGTGCCTGGCGGACGAACACTGAAGCTTTCTTT.